Listed below are T cell receptor beta chains from one sample, sequenced in a study of blood T cell repertoires in COVID-19. Measured with immunoSEQ multiplex PCR; TCRdb has only the in-frame clones, and not every one. The sample has some 150,000 clones; 60% to 80% are singletons. Sequences were obtained from peripheral blood. The receptors stem from a man in his forties or fifties with active or convalescent COVID-19. The conserved cysteine and the conserved F or W are not part of the CDR3 here. Fields, in order: J gene, CDR3 length, V gene, CDR3 protein.

j_gene: TRBJ2-7; len: 13; v_gene: TRBV24-1; CDR3aa: ATSDTQDRRYEQY
j_gene: TRBJ1-3; len: 12; v_gene: TRBV28; CDR3aa: ASSSPGAGNTIY
j_gene: TRBJ1-5; len: 14; v_gene: TRBV27; CDR3aa: ASSRSSGGINQPQH
j_gene: TRBJ1-3; len: 14; v_gene: TRBV7-6; CDR3aa: ASSSPEGHSGNTIY
j_gene: TRBJ2-1; len: 10; v_gene: TRBV27; CDR3aa: ASSRVEGEQF
j_gene: TRBJ2-7; len: 12; v_gene: TRBV19; CDR3aa: ASSIRTGAYEQY
j_gene: TRBJ2-5; len: 14; v_gene: TRBV29-1; CDR3aa: SVEDLQGTNGETQY
j_gene: TRBJ1-3; len: 14; v_gene: TRBV10-3; CDR3aa: AISGFSRGQGNTIY
j_gene: TRBJ1-2; len: 13; v_gene: TRBV6-5; CDR3aa: ASSSGTLANYGYT
j_gene: TRBJ2-7; len: 14; v_gene: TRBV6-5; CDR3aa: ASSYPTTSGDYEQY
j_gene: TRBJ2-1; len: 15; v_gene: TRBV19; CDR3aa: ASSFSGLAGTYNEQF
j_gene: TRBJ2-1; len: 12; v_gene: TRBV3-1/TRBV3-2; CDR3aa: ASSPRTSSNEQF
j_gene: TRBJ2-3; len: 13; v_gene: TRBV27; CDR3aa: ASSLSGRAVYTQY
j_gene: TRBJ2-5; len: 11; v_gene: TRBV5-6; CDR3aa: ASSPTEKETQY
j_gene: TRBJ2-3; len: 11; v_gene: TRBV4-1; CDR3aa: ASSPENTDTQY
j_gene: TRBJ2-7; len: 13; v_gene: TRBV4-1; CDR3aa: ASSQDWTGGGEQY
j_gene: TRBJ2-5; len: 14; v_gene: TRBV19; CDR3aa: ASSIGGLAGTETQY
j_gene: TRBJ2-1; len: 13; v_gene: TRBV9; CDR3aa: ASSQSGTSYNEQF
j_gene: TRBJ1-3; len: 11; v_gene: TRBV9; CDR3aa: ASSERWGNTIY
j_gene: TRBJ2-3; len: 13; v_gene: TRBV3-1/TRBV3-2; CDR3aa: ASSQDWGGTDTQY
j_gene: TRBJ1-4; len: 11; v_gene: TRBV28; CDR3aa: ASSPPDRGRLF
j_gene: TRBJ2-3; len: 18; v_gene: TRBV24-1; CDR3aa: ATSEAGTSGRVSGTDTQY
j_gene: TRBJ2-1; len: 13; v_gene: TRBV11-3; CDR3aa: ASSLLVGAQYEQF
j_gene: TRBJ2-1; len: 10; v_gene: TRBV21-1; CDR3aa: ASRRGGNEQF
j_gene: TRBJ1-4; len: 12; v_gene: TRBV7-9; CDR3aa: ASSNRDRNEKLF
j_gene: TRBJ2-7; len: 12; v_gene: TRBV5-1; CDR3aa: ASSLGVGDYEQY
j_gene: TRBJ1-5; len: 12; v_gene: TRBV6-5; CDR3aa: ASSSIPNNQPQH
j_gene: TRBJ1-5; len: 13; v_gene: TRBV6-5; CDR3aa: ASRDIRWGDQPQH
j_gene: TRBJ2-5; len: 10; v_gene: TRBV2; CDR3aa: ASSRGWETQY
j_gene: TRBJ1-6; len: 13; v_gene: TRBV5-1; CDR3aa: ASSLVPSENSPLH
j_gene: TRBJ2-5; len: 14; v_gene: TRBV29-1; CDR3aa: SVFPLQGRYRETQY
j_gene: TRBJ2-2; len: 13; v_gene: TRBV19; CDR3aa: ASRPGQGAIGELF
j_gene: TRBJ2-1; len: 12; v_gene: TRBV27; CDR3aa: ASSPGQVYNEQF
j_gene: TRBJ2-1; len: 13; v_gene: TRBV19; CDR3aa: ASRIMGEGQNEQF
j_gene: TRBJ1-5; len: 13; v_gene: TRBV19; CDR3aa: ASSIDYSAIWPQH
j_gene: TRBJ1-5; len: 14; v_gene: TRBV28; CDR3aa: ASSSTDRGPDQPQH
j_gene: TRBJ1-2; len: 11; v_gene: TRBV6-5; CDR3aa: ASSWTGNDGYT
j_gene: TRBJ2-7; len: 13; v_gene: TRBV11-2; CDR3aa: ASSSGATNSYEQY
j_gene: TRBJ2-4; len: 14; v_gene: TRBV7-6; CDR3aa: ASSLSYGQGSDIQY
j_gene: TRBJ1-5; len: 13; v_gene: TRBV6-5; CDR3aa: ASSRTGGDGQPQH
j_gene: TRBJ2-1; len: 11; v_gene: TRBV19; CDR3aa: ASSRGGDNEQF
j_gene: TRBJ2-1; len: 15; v_gene: TRBV27; CDR3aa: ASSLSDTSGRANEQF
j_gene: TRBJ2-3; len: 14; v_gene: TRBV3-1/TRBV3-2; CDR3aa: ASSQDGLGAADTQY
j_gene: TRBJ1-2; len: 10; v_gene: TRBV28; CDR3aa: ASGTVTYGYT
j_gene: TRBJ2-3; len: 16; v_gene: TRBV9; CDR3aa: ASSPLPGLAASTDTQY
j_gene: TRBJ2-2; len: 12; v_gene: TRBV15; CDR3aa: ATSRDRRTGELF
j_gene: TRBJ2-2; len: 14; v_gene: TRBV4-1; CDR3aa: ASSQDGAGDQTPRF
j_gene: TRBJ1-2; len: 13; v_gene: TRBV6-2/TRBV6-3; CDR3aa: ASNPRGRSNYGYT
j_gene: TRBJ2-7; len: 12; v_gene: TRBV5-1; CDR3aa: ASSSHTATYEQY
j_gene: TRBJ1-2; len: 14; v_gene: TRBV18; CDR3aa: ASSPSNYRAYYGYT
j_gene: TRBJ2-2; len: 16; v_gene: TRBV4-1; CDR3aa: ASSQPGLAGGRTGELF
j_gene: TRBJ1-5; len: 13; v_gene: TRBV15; CDR3aa: ATSRDRLLNQPQH
j_gene: TRBJ1-2; len: 13; v_gene: TRBV7-3; CDR3aa: ASSPTGGANYGYT
j_gene: TRBJ1-2; len: 13; v_gene: TRBV27; CDR3aa: ASSPPGEGNYGYT
j_gene: TRBJ2-3; len: 12; v_gene: TRBV11-3; CDR3aa: ASSPRDRADTQY
j_gene: TRBJ1-1; len: 10; v_gene: TRBV30; CDR3aa: AWSARGVTAF
j_gene: TRBJ1-6; len: 14; v_gene: TRBV7-8; CDR3aa: ASSFGFSGYNSPLH
j_gene: TRBJ2-1; len: 14; v_gene: TRBV9; CDR3aa: ASSVEPSGIYNEQF
j_gene: TRBJ2-1; len: 13; v_gene: TRBV5-1; CDR3aa: ASSYSGSRGNEQF